What follows is one T cell receptor (beta chain) and its context. This clone was counted only a few times. Its antigen is still unknown. No per-base quality is available; no much larger clone lies one base away. CDR1 and CDR2, per the germline V gene (reference sequence), are WNHNN and SYGVQD. V is clipped by 2 bases and J by 7 bases, and the sequence between their germline boundaries is 5 bases long. The CDR3 starts with the cysteine, ends with the phenylalanine, and has 11 residues. The kept DNA is CDR3 alone, 33 bases in frame from the first base. Each collaborating institution followed its own protocols to collect whole blood in K2EDTA tubes. For TCRbeta analysis, collaborator samples were shipped as frozen whole blood, as isolated PBMCs, or as DNA extracted from either sample type. TCRbeta CDR3 regions were amplified from genomic DNA using the immunoSEQ Assay, a bias-controlled multiplex PCR. Turning to the authors' computational methods: The number of nucleated cells in each sample was estimated by amplification of reference gene primers within the assay. Sequence reads were collapsed and filtered to measure the absolute abundance of every unique TCRbeta CDR3 rearrangement. Productive Simpson clonality was computed per sample as the square root of Simpson's diversity index over productive rearrangements. TCRdb's version of the immuneACCESS table is confined to in-frame rearrangements and falls short of the full clone set. An unresolved V gene accounts for under half of the shortfall where checked; the remainder is of unknown origin. The D gene and trimming were derived from the DNA, and the V and J assignments and clone size from that table. This sample holds tens of thousands of clones; 75% to 85% were observed only once. The top ten constitute over 15% of the sample.

The sample comes from a study of blood T cell repertoires in COVID-19 (dated by TCRdb to about 2020). Describing the broader study: The collaborator samples originated in the United States, Italy and Spain and spanned the acute and convalescent phases of COVID-19. Samples were obtained from the ongoing ImmuneRACE study (first 160 participants) and from 1,254 subjects provided by 6 global collaborators. A de-identified subject ID, COVID-19 status, age in years and sex were almost always included in the sample metadata. The prospective study material was composed of cDNA or gDNA derived from T cells, B-cell-depleted T cells, or PBMCs. Deeply sampled blood TCRbeta repertoires from subjects exposed to, actively infected with, or recovered from COVID-19 were included in the dataset. Where HLA class I and class II types were available, the types were taken from metadata supplied by the sample provider, not from assay-based typing. The repertoires were released in a freely available public database meant as a resource for research on the immune response to SARS-CoV-2. What the authors observed across the whole study: The amount of clinical and demographic metadata varied by source and participant and was provided uncurated.

This sequence uses TRBV10-1 and TRBJ1-2, and the D gene may be TRBD1, 5 bases matching. Sequencing was performed on peripheral blood. This clonotype was obtained from an elderly woman with acute or convalescent COVID-19. The DNA sequence is TGCGCCAGCAGTGAGGGGGCTGGCTACACCTTC. It encodes CASSEGAGYTF.